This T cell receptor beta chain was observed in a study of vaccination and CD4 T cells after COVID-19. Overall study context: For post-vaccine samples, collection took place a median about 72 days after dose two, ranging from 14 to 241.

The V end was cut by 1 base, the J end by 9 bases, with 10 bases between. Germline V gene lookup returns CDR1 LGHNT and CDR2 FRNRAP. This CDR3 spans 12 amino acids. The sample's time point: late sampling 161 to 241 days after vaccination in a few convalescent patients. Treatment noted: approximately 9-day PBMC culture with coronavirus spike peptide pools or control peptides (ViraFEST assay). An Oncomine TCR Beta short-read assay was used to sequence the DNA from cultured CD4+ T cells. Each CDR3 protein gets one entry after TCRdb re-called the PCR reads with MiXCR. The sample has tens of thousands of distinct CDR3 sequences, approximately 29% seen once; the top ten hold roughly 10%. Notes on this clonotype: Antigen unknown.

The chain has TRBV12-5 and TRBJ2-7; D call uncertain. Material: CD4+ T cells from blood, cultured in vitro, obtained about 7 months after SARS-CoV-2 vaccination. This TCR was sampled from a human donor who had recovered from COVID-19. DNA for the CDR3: TGTGCTAGTGGTTTGGGCTCCCAGAGGCAGTACTTC. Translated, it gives CASGLGSQRQYF.